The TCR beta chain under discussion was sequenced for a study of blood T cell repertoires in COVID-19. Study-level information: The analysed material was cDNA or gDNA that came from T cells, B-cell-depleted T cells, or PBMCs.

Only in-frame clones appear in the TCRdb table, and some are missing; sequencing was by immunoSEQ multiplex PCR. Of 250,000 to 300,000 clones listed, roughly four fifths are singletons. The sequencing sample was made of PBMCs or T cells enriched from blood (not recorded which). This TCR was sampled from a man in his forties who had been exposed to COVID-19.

The CDR3 DNA reads as TGTGCCAGCAGTGGGAGGACTAGCGGGAGTTCCTACAATGAGCAGTTCTTC. This codes for CASSGRTSGSSYNEQFF. The gene calls are TRBV6-1 and TRBJ2-1; TRBD2 matches 13 bases. V was pared by 4 bases and J by 1 base, with 4 bases of the junction left unmatched. Germline V gene lookup returns CDR1 MNHNS and CDR2 SASEGT. The CDR3 length is 17 residues.